This paragraph covers one T cell receptor (beta chain) sequence. TCRdb's copy holds only in-frame clones and misses some; the assay was immunoSEQ multiplex PCR. The sample records over 85,000 clones, around four fifths being singletons. Unmatched junction bases numbered 6, after V lost 0 bases and J lost 7 bases. CDR1 MNHEY and CDR2 SVGAGI come from the germline V gene. The CDR3 totals 16 residues. These data belong to a study of blood T cell repertoires in COVID-19. Study in general: Both acute and convalescent COVID-19 samples were obtained from the United States, Italy and Spain. T cells, B-cell-depleted T cells, or PBMCs supplied cDNA or gDNA.

The chain combines TRBV6-5 with TRBJ2-1; 10 positions agree with TRBD1. Sequenced: peripheral blood. The sequence came from a man aged 40-49 years with active or convalescent COVID-19. The CDR3 loop reads CASSYSGTGVRNEQFF. The DNA of the CDR3 is TGTGCCAGCAGTTACTCTGGGACAGGGGTTAGGAATGAGCAGTTCTTC.